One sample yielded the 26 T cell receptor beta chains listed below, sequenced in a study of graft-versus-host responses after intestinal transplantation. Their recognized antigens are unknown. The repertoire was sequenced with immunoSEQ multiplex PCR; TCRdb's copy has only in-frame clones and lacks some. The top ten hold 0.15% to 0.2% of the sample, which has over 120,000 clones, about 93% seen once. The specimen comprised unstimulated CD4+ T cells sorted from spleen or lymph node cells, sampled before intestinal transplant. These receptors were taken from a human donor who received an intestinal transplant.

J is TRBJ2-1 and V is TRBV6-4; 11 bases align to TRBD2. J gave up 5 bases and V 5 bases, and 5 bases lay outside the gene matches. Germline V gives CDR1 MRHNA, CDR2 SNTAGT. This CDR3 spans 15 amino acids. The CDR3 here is CASSLLAGADNEQFF. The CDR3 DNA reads TGTGCCAGCAGTTTACTAGCGGGAGCGGACAATGAGCAGTTCTTC.

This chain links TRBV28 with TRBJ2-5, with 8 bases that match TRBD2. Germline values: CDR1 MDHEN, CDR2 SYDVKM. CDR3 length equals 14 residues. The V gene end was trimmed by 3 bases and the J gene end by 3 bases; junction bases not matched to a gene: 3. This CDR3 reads CASSLGGRKETQYF. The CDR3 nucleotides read TGTGCCAGCAGTTTGGGCGGGAGGAAAGAGACCCAGTACTTC.

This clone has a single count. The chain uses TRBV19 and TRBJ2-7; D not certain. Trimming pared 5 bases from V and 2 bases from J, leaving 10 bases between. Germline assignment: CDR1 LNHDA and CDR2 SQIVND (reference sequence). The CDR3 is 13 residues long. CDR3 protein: CASSLDGTYEQYF. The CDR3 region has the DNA TGTGCCAGTAGTCTCGACGGAACCTACGAGCAGTACTTC.

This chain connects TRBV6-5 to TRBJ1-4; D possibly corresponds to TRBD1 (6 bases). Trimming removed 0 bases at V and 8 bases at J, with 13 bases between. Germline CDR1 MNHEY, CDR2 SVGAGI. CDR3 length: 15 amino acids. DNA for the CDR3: TGTGCCAGCAGTTACTCTTCGGGGGCTGGCGAAAAACTGTTTTTT. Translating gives CASSYSSGAGEKLFF.

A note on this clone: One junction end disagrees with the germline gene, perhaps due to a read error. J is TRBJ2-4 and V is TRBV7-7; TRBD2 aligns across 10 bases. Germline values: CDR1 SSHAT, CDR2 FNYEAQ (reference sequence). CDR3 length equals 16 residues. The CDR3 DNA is TGTGCTAGCAGCTTTCTAGCGGGAGAGGCCAAAAACATTCAGTACTTC. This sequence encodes CASSFLAGEAKNIQYF.

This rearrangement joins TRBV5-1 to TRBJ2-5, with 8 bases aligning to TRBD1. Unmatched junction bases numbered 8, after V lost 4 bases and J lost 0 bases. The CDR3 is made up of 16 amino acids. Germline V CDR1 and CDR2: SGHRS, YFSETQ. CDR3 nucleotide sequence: TGCGCCAGCAGCCCCGGGACAGGCGGGTACCAAGAGACCCAGTACTTC. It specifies CASSPGTGGYQETQYF.

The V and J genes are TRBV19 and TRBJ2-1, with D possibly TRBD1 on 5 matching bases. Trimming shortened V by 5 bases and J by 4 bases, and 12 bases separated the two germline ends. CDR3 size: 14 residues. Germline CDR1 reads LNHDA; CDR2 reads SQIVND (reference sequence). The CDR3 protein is CASSSTDGYNEQFF. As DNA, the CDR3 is TGTGCCAGTAGTTCGACAGACGGGTACAATGAGCAGTTCTTC.

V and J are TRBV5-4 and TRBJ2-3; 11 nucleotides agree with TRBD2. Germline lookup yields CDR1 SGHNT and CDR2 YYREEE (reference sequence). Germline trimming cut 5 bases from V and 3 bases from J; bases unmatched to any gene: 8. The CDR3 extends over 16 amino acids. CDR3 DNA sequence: TGTGCCAGCAGTTATCCGGGACTAGCGGAAACAGATACGCAGTATTTT. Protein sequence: CASSYPGLAETDTQYF. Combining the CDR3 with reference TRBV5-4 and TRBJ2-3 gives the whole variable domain ETGVTQSPTHLIKTRGQQVTLRCSSQSGHNTVSWYQQALGQGPQFIFQYYREEENGRGNFPPRFSGLQFPNYSSELNVNALELDDSALYLCASSYPGLAETDTQYFGPGTRLTVL.

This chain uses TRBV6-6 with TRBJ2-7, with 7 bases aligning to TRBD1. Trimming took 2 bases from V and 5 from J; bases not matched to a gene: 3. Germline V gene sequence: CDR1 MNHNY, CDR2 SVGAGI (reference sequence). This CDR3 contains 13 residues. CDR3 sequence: CASSYVGQDEQYF. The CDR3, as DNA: TGTGCCAGCAGTTACGTTGGACAGGACGAGCAGTACTTC.

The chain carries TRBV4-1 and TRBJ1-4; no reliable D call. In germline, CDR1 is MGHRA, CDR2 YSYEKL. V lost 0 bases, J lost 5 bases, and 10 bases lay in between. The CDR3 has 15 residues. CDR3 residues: CASSQEDGENEKLFF. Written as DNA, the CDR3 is TGCGCCAGCAGCCAAGAGGACGGGGAGAATGAAAAACTGTTTTTT.

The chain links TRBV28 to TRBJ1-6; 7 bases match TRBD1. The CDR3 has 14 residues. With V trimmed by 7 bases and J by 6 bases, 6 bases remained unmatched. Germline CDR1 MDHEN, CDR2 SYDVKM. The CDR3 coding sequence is TGTGCCAGCATCCAAGACAGGGCTAATTCACCCCTCCACTTT. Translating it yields CASIQDRANSPLHF.

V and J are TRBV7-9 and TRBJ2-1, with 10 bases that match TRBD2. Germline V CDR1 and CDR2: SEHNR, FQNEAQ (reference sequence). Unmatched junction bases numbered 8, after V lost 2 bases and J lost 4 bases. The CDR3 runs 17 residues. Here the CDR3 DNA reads TGTGCCAGCAGCTTATCGCTAGCGGGAGAGGTTTACAATGAGCAGTTCTTC. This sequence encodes CASSLSLAGEVYNEQFF.

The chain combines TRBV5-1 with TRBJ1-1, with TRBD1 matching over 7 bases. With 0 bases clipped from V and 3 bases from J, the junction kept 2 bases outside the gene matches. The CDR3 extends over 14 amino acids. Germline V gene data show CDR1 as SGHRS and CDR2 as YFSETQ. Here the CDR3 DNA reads TGCGCCAGCAGCTTGGGAACAGGGGACACTGAAGCTTTCTTT. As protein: CASSLGTGDTEAFF.

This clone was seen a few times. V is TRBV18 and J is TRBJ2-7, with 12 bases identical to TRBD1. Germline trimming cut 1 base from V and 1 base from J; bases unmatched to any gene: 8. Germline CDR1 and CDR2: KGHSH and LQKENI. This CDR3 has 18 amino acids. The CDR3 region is CASSPLIRDRGRSYEQYF. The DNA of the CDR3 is TGTGCCAGCTCACCACTAATCCGGGACAGGGGGCGGTCCTACGAGCAGTACTTC.

In DNA, the CDR3 is TGCGCCAGCAGCGTAACAGGGTCGGGCTATGGCTACACCTTC. This sequence encodes CASSVTGSGYGYTF. The V call is TRBV4-3, the J call TRBJ1-2; TRBD1 is a possible D gene (6 bases). This CDR3 has 14 residues. Trimming left V 5 bases short and J 4 bases short, with 14 bases between. CDR1 is LGHNA, CDR2 YSLEER, per germline.

This CDR3 reads CASRTGGTDTQYF. DNA for the CDR3: TGTGCCAGCAGGACAGGGGGCACAGATACGCAGTATTTT. This rearrangement joins TRBV21-1 to TRBJ2-3; the table calls TRBD1, which could not be checked here. TRBV21-1 is tagged as a pseudogene. The CDR3 is 13 amino acids.

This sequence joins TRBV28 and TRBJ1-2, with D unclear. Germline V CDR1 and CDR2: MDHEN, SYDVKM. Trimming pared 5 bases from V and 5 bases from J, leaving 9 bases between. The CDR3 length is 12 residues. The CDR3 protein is CASSREIYGYTF. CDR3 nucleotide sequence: TGTGCCAGCAGTCGGGAGATATATGGCTACACCTTC.

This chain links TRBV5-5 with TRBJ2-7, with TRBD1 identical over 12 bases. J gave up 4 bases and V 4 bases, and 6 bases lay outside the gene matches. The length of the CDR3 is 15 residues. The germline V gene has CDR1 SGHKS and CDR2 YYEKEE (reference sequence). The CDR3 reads CASSGPGQGAYEQYF. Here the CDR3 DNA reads TGTGCCAGCAGCGGCCCGGGACAGGGGGCGTACGAGCAGTACTTC.

The chain's CDR3 is CASSARDSSYEQYF. The CDR3 bases are TGTGCCAGCAGTGCCCGGGACAGCTCCTACGAGCAGTACTTC. The rearrangement uses TRBV28 and TRBJ2-7, with 7 bases matching TRBD1. The CDR3 runs to 14 residues. The germline gives CDR1 MDHEN, CDR2 SYDVKM. V dropped 5 bases and J dropped 0; count of bases not matched to a gene: 4.

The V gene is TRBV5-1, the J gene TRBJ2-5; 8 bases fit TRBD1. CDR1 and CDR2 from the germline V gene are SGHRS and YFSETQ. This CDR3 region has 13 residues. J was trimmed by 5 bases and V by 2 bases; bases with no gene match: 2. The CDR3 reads CASSFRQGETQYF. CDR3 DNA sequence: TGCGCCAGCAGCTTCCGACAGGGGGAGACCCAGTACTTC.

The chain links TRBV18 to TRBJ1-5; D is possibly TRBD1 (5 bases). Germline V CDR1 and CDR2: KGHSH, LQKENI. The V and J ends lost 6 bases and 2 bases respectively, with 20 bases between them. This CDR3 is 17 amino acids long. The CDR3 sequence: CASSKPGGPGGNQPQHF. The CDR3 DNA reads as TGTGCCAGCTCCAAACCGGGTGGGCCGGGGGGCAATCAGCCCCAGCATTTT.

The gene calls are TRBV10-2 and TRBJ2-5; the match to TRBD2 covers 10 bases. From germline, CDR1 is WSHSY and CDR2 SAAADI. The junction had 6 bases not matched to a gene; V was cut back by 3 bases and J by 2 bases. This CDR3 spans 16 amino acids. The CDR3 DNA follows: TGCGCCAGCAGTGAAGGTGGACTAGCGGTTCAAGAGACCCAGTACTTC. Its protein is CASSEGGLAVQETQYF.

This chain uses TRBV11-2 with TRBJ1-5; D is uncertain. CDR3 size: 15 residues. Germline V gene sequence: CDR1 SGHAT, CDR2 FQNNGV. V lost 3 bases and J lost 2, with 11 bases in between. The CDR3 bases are TGTGCCAGCAGCTTTAGCCTCGCGGGCAATCAGCCCCAGCATTTT. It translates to CASSFSLAGNQPQHF.

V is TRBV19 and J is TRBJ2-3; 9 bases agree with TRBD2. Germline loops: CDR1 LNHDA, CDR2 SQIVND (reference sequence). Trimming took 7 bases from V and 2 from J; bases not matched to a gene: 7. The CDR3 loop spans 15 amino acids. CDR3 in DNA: TGTGCCAGTACGCGGGAGGGCCGGGACACAGATACGCAGTATTTT. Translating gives CASTREGRDTDTQYF.

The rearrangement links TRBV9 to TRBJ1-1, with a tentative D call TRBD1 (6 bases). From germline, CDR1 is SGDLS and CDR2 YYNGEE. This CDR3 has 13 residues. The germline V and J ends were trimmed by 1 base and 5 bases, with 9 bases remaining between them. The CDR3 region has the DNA TGTGCCAGCAGCGTAACAGGGACGACTGAAGCTTTCTTT. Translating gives CASSVTGTTEAFF.

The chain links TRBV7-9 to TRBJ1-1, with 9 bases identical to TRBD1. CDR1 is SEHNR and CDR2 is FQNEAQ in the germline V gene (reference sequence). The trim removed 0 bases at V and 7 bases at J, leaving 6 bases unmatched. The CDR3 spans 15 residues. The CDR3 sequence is CASSLAVQGAGEAFF. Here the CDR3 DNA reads TGTGCCAGCAGCTTAGCAGTACAGGGGGCGGGTGAAGCTTTCTTT.